This entry is about one TCR beta chain. This clone's antigen is unknown. Per-nucleotide qualities are absent, and no much larger clonotype sits a single base away. The data belong to a study of shared clonotypes between healthy human individuals (dated by TCRdb to 2020 to 2022). Regarding the complete study: Three men and two women, aged 18 to 49 years, made up the cohort. Per donor, three plates each were used for CD4 naive and CD4 memory, two for CD8 naive, and one for CD8 memory. To estimate repertoire size and how much clonotypes are shared between individuals, the study performed deep sequencing of blood TCR repertoires from roughly five healthy adults. To increase sequencing depth and limit assay-specific biases, TCR repertoire library preparation and sequencing were carried out by different laboratories using diverse techniques. Leukapheresis yielded between about 0.94 and 9.5 billion PBMCs per donor.

Overall study results and their limits: Incomplete sequencing was indicated by rarefaction of sorted-subset datasets, despite the large sequencing depth. Sharing across several donors was observed for 5% to 6.5% of naive CD4, less than 4% of naive CD8, 2.3% of memory CD4, and around 0.4% of memory CD8 clonotypes. Larger estimated clonotype richness was generally found for naive subsets than for memory subsets. Sampling was restricted to blood, and TCR repertoires in tissues likely differ from the TCR repertoires found in blood. Pairwise subsampling indicated that sequencing depth was expected to affect the degree of clonotype sharing among donors. Clonotypes shared by all four sorted-subset donors showed higher generation probabilities than non-shared clonotypes. The genetic and exposure-history diversity represented was limited by the small number of donors.

Including the terminal cysteine and phenylalanine, the CDR3 comprises 19 residues. Only CDR3 DNA is held: 57 bases, read in frame from base 1. Deletion took 0 bases off V and 8 bases off J, with a span of 28 bases between the germline ends. Using the deep immunoSEQ assay, TCR CDR3 regions were amplified from genomic DNA by multiplex PCR. For each cell subset, the extracted genomic DNA was distributed evenly across all wells of several immunoSEQ 96-well plates, and each plate served as one replicate. For sorted subsets, each replicate PCR was loaded with 200 ng genomic DNA, equivalent to roughly 30,000 T cell genomes. The purified libraries were quantified using a Qubit 3.0 fluorometer, sized with a Bioanalyzer 2100, and then quantified again using the KAPA Library Quantification kit. A separate single-read 150-cycle Illumina NextSeq 550 flow cell was used to sequence each immunoSEQ 96-well plate. The original methods were these. Because only junctional sequences without quality scores were contained in the immunoSEQ output, filtering matching that applied to full-length reads could not be performed. To assign V/J genes and CDR3, sequences were annotated against IMGT germline references using PyIR, a Python wrapper for IgBLAST v1.9. Reads were filtered out if the reads had weak V/J assignments (E-value above 1e-6), no CDR3, stop codons, out-of-frame junctions, or ambiguous translated residues. V3J clonotypes were defined as sequences sharing the same inferred V gene, J gene, and CDR3 amino acid sequence. To compute the percentage overlap between repertoires, the number of shared unique clonotypes was divided by the size of the smaller repertoire. RTK rarefaction, the Chao1 estimator, and Recon v2.1 estimates of unobserved clonotypes were used to assess repertoire richness. OLGA was used to compute generation probabilities for all TCRbeta clonotypes that the gDNA method yielded from a few donors. TCRdb stores this immuneACCESS table with in-frame sequences only. Part of the clones is absent; in the studies checked, under half of the shortfall reflects unresolved V genes, and no reason is known for the rest. The D gene and trimming were derived from the DNA, and the V and J assignments and clone size from that table. Present in this sample are about 2 million clones, around 95% of which were seen just once. Approximately 0.13% of the sample is in the top ten clones.

The donors were healthy, HIV-negative adults who had no recently reported acute infections or vaccinations. Every donor was a Caucasian adult residing in Nashville, Tennessee, USA. CD4+ T cells were enriched by magnetic negative selection, after which naive cells were positively selected on CD45RA and the negative fraction was taken as the memory subset. Blood was collected by leukapheresis, and PBMCs were isolated by Ficoll-Histopaque density gradient centrifugation and then cryopreserved in liquid nitrogen vapor phase. Analytical flow cytometry was used to check the purity and quantity of each magnetically sorted T cell population. From each sorted fraction, genomic DNA was isolated and quantified by UV absorbance on a Nanodrop 2000c.

Sequencing used naive CD4+ T cells sorted from blood. The cell subset or site label, read with the paper, signifies: CD45RA+ positively selected. Recombination linked TRBV23-1 to TRBJ1-2; a tentative D match to TRBD1 spans 5 bases. TRBV23-1 is an open reading frame whose function is uncertain. This clonotype originated in a man aged 18 to 30 in good health. CDR3 protein: CASSQSKATKTAHRPGYTF. The DNA reads TGCGCCAGCAGTCAATCGAAAGCTACTAAGACAGCTCACCGCCCGGGCTACACCTTC.